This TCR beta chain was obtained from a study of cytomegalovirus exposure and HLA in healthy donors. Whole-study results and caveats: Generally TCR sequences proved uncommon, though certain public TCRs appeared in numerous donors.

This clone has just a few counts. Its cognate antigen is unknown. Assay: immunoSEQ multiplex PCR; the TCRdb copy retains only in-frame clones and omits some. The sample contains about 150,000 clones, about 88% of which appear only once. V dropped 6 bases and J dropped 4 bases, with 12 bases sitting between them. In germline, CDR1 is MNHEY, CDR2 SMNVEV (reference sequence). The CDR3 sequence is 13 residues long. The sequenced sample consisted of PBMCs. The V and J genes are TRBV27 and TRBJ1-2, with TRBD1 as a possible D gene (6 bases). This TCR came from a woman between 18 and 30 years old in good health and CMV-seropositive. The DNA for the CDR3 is TGTGCCAGCAGGGACAGTTACTTCTATGGCTACACCTTC. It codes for CASRDSYFYGYTF.